Below are 28 T cell receptor beta chains sequenced from a single sample in a study of tumor-infiltrating lymphocytes in localized non-small cell lung cancer. Method: immunoSEQ multiplex PCR; TCRdb's copy keeps in-frame clones and lacks some. Of about 14,000 clones listed, approximately 68% are singletons. Source material: uninvolved lung tissue not adjacent to the tumor. These receptors were collected from a human donor with non-small cell lung cancer.

This rearrangement joins TRBV9 to TRBJ1-5, with 7 positions matching TRBD1. The CDR3 extends over 15 amino acids. Germline V gene sequence: CDR1 SGDLS, CDR2 YYNGEE. After removal of 0 bases from V and 7 bases from J, the junction contained 7 bases not matched to a gene. The CDR3 is CASSVDGQGGQPQHF. The CDR3 coding sequence is TGTGCCAGCAGCGTAGATGGGCAGGGGGGACAGCCCCAGCATTTT. Using reference TRBV9 and TRBJ1-5 for the parts outside the CDR3, the full variable domain is DSGVTQTPKHLITATGQRVTLRCSPRSGDLSVYWYQQSLDQGLQFLIQYYNGEERAKGNILERFSAQQFPDLHSELNLSSLELGDSALYFCASSVDGQGGQPQHFGDGTRLSIL.

The chain carries TRBV20-1 and TRBJ1-1, with D uncertain. CDR1 DFQATT and CDR2 SNEGSKA come from the germline V gene (reference sequence). V gave up 4 bases and J gave up 0 bases, with 3 bases separating them. This CDR3 has 11 amino acids. CDR3 sequence reads: CSAKLNTEAFF. The CDR3 nucleotides are TGCAGTGCTAAGTTGAACACTGAAGCTTTCTTT.

This chain joins TRBV4-1 and TRBJ1-2; D not resolved. Trimming removed 0 bases from V and 9 bases from J, with 20 bases in between. CDR3 length: 16 amino acids. In germline, CDR1 is MGHRA, CDR2 YSYEKL. Written as DNA, the CDR3 is TGCGCCAGCAGCCAAGATAATACAATCTCGTCTAGTAGCTACACCTTC. It encodes CASSQDNTISSSSYTF.

This chain uses TRBV30 with TRBJ2-3, with D unresolved. The CDR3 has 12 residues. Germline V CDR1 and CDR2: GTSNPN, SVGIG (reference sequence). The V and J ends lost 4 bases and 7 bases respectively, with 12 bases between them. CDR3 region: CAWISPLNTQYF. CDR3 coding DNA: TGTGCCTGGATTAGTCCACTAAATACGCAGTATTTT. Full variable domain (outside the CDR3, taken from reference TRBV30 and TRBJ2-3): SQTIHQWPATLVQPVGSPLSLECTVEGTSNPNLYWYRQAAGRGLQLLFYSVGIGQISSEVPQNLSASRPQDRQFILSSKKLLLSDSGFYLCAWISPLNTQYFGPGTRLTVL.

The V gene is TRBV7-2, the J gene TRBJ2-1; TRBD2 is a possible D gene (5 bases). Germline V gene sequence: CDR1 SGHTA, CDR2 FQGNSA. The CDR3 is 14 residues long. Trimming took 0 bases from V and 9 from J, leaving 12 bases between them. This CDR3 is CASSLAGALSEQFF. DNA of the CDR3: TGTGCCAGCAGCTTAGCGGGAGCCCTCTCTGAGCAGTTCTTC.

The CDR3 DNA sequence: TGTGCCTGGAGTGGCGAGCTAGCGGGGGGTTCAGATACGCAGTATTTT. Its translation is CAWSGELAGGSDTQYF. This chain uses TRBV30 with TRBJ2-3; TRBD2 agrees at 11 bases. V lost 1 base, J lost 4 bases, and 7 bases stayed unmatched. The germline V gene has CDR1 GTSNPN and CDR2 SVGIG (reference sequence). The CDR3 length is 16 residues.

The genes are TRBV5-1 and TRBJ2-3, with TRBD2 matching 10 bases. The germline CDR1 and CDR2 sequences are SGHRS and YFSETQ. This CDR3 contains 15 residues. V lost 0 bases and J lost 9; bases outside the gene matches: 7. The CDR3 DNA sequence: TGCGCCAGCAGCTTGGGGCTAGCGGGAGAACGGACGCAGTATTTT. As protein: CASSLGLAGERTQYF.

The rearrangement joins TRBV6-5 to TRBJ2-3; D unresolved. There are 15 residues in the CDR3. V was shortened by 8 bases and J by 3 bases, with 18 bases between the two germline ends. CDR1 and CDR2 (germline): MNHEY, SVGAGI. The CDR3 DNA follows: TGTGCCAGCGGCGCTGGTGGGTTCCGGACAGATACGCAGTATTTT. Translation gives CASGAGGFRTDTQYF.

The chain uses TRBV30 and TRBJ1-4; weak D call: TRBD1 (6 bases). Trimming took off 3 bases at V and 4 bases at J, with 15 bases between the two ends. Germline-derived CDR1 and CDR2 are GTSNPN and SVGIG (reference sequence). CDR3 size: 15 residues. DNA of the CDR3: TGTGCCTGGAGGGGGGCCGGACAGATTAATGAAAAACTGTTTTTT. Its translation: CAWRGAGQINEKLFF.

This chain links TRBV14 with TRBJ2-6, with no clear D. Germline V gives CDR1 SGHDN, CDR2 FVKESK. Trimming shortened V by 4 bases and J by 0 bases, and 10 bases separated the two germline ends. There are 16 residues in the CDR3. CDR3 residues: CASSRVHYSGANVLTF. In nucleotides, the CDR3 is TGTGCCAGCAGCCGGGTACACTACTCTGGGGCCAACGTCCTGACTTTC.

This rearrangement joins TRBV5-1 to TRBJ1-2; D may be TRBD1 (5 bases). CDR1 and CDR2 from the germline V gene are SGHRS and YFSETQ. The CDR3 sequence is 14 residues long. Trimming left V 4 bases short and J 2 bases short, with 12 bases between. DNA of the CDR3: TGCGCCAGCAGCCCAGGGACTGGGAACTATGGCTACACCTTC. Protein sequence: CASSPGTGNYGYTF.

The genes are TRBV28 and TRBJ1-4, with 8 bases aligning to TRBD1. In germline, CDR1 is MDHEN, CDR2 SYDVKM. Germline trimming cut 2 bases from V and 3 bases from J; bases unmatched to any gene: 2. The CDR3 runs to 15 residues. The CDR3 loop reads CASSLPGGPNEKLFF. Here the CDR3 DNA reads TGTGCCAGCAGTTTACCAGGGGGCCCTAATGAAAAACTGTTTTTT.

This sequence joins TRBV7-6 and TRBJ2-1, with D perhaps TRBD2 (6 bases). This CDR3 comprises 14 residues. CDR1 is SGHVS and CDR2 is FNYEAQ in the germline V gene. The ends were cut back, 4 bases at V and 1 base at J, with 8 bases in the middle. The CDR3 region is CASSSGTSYNEQFF. The CDR3 DNA reads TGTGCCAGCAGCTCTGGGACTTCCTACAATGAGCAGTTCTTC.

V usage is TRBV6-1 and J usage is TRBJ2-1; 7 bases are a match to TRBD2. CDR1 and CDR2 from the germline V gene are MNHNS and SASEGT. The CDR3 runs to 14 residues. V dropped 0 bases and J dropped 4; count of bases not matched to a gene: 0. DNA of the CDR3: TGTGCCAGCAGTGAAGCGGGGGGGTACAATGAGCAGTTCTTC. Its protein product is CASSEAGGYNEQFF.

J is TRBJ1-1 and V is TRBV7-6, with a weak D call TRBD1 (5 bases). This CDR3 is 15 amino acids long. CDR1 is SGHVS, CDR2 FNYEAQ, per germline. With 1 base removed from V and 1 base from J, the gap between germline ends came to 10 bases. CDR3 DNA: TGTGCCAGCAGCTTAGGGCCCGGGGCGAACACTGAAGCTTTCTTT. This gives the protein CASSLGPGANTEAFF.

V and J are TRBV29-1 and TRBJ2-5; TRBD1 or TRBD2 may be the D gene (5 bases each). Germline V gives CDR1 SQVTM, CDR2 ANQGSEA. The CDR3 has 13 amino acids. Deletions cut 7 bases from V and 4 bases from J, with 16 bases between. CDR3 amino acids: CSAQGTGRETQYF. The CDR3 DNA reads TGCAGCGCCCAAGGGACCGGGCGAGAGACCCAGTACTTC.

J is TRBJ1-2 and V is TRBV30; weak D call: TRBD1 (6 bases). Per germline, CDR1 GTSNPN and CDR2 SVGIG (reference sequence). The V end was cut by 0 bases, the J end by 9 bases, with 14 bases between. This CDR3 has 13 residues. CDR3 protein: CAWSVRGPRSYTF. CDR3 coding DNA: TGTGCCTGGAGTGTACGGGGGCCTCGAAGCTACACCTTC.

The V call is TRBV2, the J call TRBJ2-7; unclear D gene. The V end lost 0 bases, the J end lost 3 bases, and 6 bases lay between the germline ends. Germline assignment: CDR1 SNHLY and CDR2 FYNNEI. The CDR3 sequence is 13 residues long. CDR3 sequence reads: CASSEANRYEQYF. CDR3 bases: TGTGCCAGCAGTGAAGCGAACCGCTACGAGCAGTACTTC.

The chain recombines TRBV4-1 with TRBJ2-7; 7 bases fit TRBD1. The germline V gene has CDR1 MGHRA and CDR2 YSYEKL. The CDR3 totals 15 residues. The V gene end was trimmed by 3 bases and the J gene end by 5 bases; junction bases not matched to a gene: 10. CDR3 loop: CASSQPGTEKDEQYF. The CDR3 DNA is TGCGCCAGCAGCCAGCCTGGGACAGAGAAAGACGAGCAGTACTTC.

The chain couples TRBV10-3 to TRBJ1-1, with D perhaps matching TRBD1 (5 bases). Germline V gives CDR1 ENHRY, CDR2 SYGVKD. The V and J ends lost 5 bases and 0 bases respectively, with 10 bases between them. CDR3 length: 14 residues. CDR3 amino acids: CAISPGPLNTEAFF. Here the CDR3 DNA reads TGTGCCATCAGTCCGGGACCTTTGAACACTGAAGCTTTCTTT.

The chain combines TRBV7-9 with TRBJ2-7; 8 bases match TRBD1. Germline V CDR1 and CDR2: SEHNR, FQNEAQ (reference sequence). Trimming took 1 base from V and 4 from J; bases not matched to a gene: 12. The CDR3 extends over 17 amino acids. The CDR3 nucleotides are TGTGCCAGCAGCTTAGTGTTAGGTCAGGGGGCAGTATACGAGCAGTACTTC. Protein: CASSLVLGQGAVYEQYF.

V gene TRBV2 combines with J gene TRBJ1-4, with D perhaps TRBD1 (6 bases). The CDR3 runs to 13 residues. The ends were cut back, 6 bases at V and 7 bases at J, with 12 bases in the middle. The germline gives CDR1 SNHLY, CDR2 FYNNEI. CDR3 DNA: TGTGCCAGCAGCGACAGGCTTTTTGAAAAACTGTTTTTT. Its translation: CASSDRLFEKLFF.

V is TRBV29-1 and J is TRBJ2-2; D is ambiguous. Per the germline V gene, CDR1 is SQVTM and CDR2 is ANQGSEA. V lost 4 bases and J 8 bases, leaving 20 bases between the germline ends. The CDR3 has 15 amino acids. The CDR3, as DNA: TGCAGCGTTGTAGGAGTTGGATCTCTAGGTGGGGAGCTGTTTTTT. Translated, it gives CSVVGVGSLGGELFF.

The chain recombines TRBV10-3 with TRBJ1-5; D is unclear. V gave up 2 bases and J gave up 4 bases, with 3 bases separating them. The CDR3 is 12 amino acids. In germline, CDR1 is ENHRY, CDR2 SYGVKD. The CDR3 region is CAISETNQPQHF. DNA for the CDR3: TGTGCCATCAGTGAGACGAATCAGCCCCAGCATTTT.

The rearrangement uses TRBV28 and TRBJ2-3; D remains unclear. The CDR3 is 12 residues long. Looked up from germline, CDR1 is MDHEN and CDR2 is SYDVKM. The germline V and J ends were trimmed by 10 bases and 0 bases, with 8 bases remaining between them. CDR3 region: CATTTSTDTQYF. As DNA, the CDR3 is TGTGCCACCACAACTAGCACAGATACGCAGTATTTT.

J is TRBJ1-2 and V is TRBV19; 7 bases are a match to TRBD1. Germline CDR1 reads LNHDA; CDR2 reads SQIVND (reference sequence). V lost 10 bases to trimming and J lost 4 bases; unmatched junction nucleotides: 12. This CDR3 is built from 14 residues. CDR3 sequence reads: CATGRRQGLYGYTF. CDR3 nucleotides: TGTGCCACCGGACGCAGACAGGGACTCTATGGCTACACCTTC.

V usage is TRBV7-9 and J usage is TRBJ2-7; 7 positions match TRBD1. The germline gives CDR1 SEHNR, CDR2 FQNEAQ (reference sequence). Trimming at V came to 1 base and at J to 3 bases, leaving 6 bases not matched to a gene. CDR3 size: 15 residues. The CDR3 DNA reads TGTGCCAGCAGCTTAGGGGGACAGATTAACTACGAGCAGTACTTC. Protein: CASSLGGQINYEQYF.

This chain connects TRBV5-1 to TRBJ1-4; the match to TRBD1 covers 9 bases. Germline trimming cut 2 bases from V and 8 bases from J; bases unmatched to any gene: 7. This CDR3 spans 15 amino acids. The V gene's germline CDR1 is SGHRS and CDR2 YFSETQ. CDR3 loop: CASSFTAGTGEKLFF. CDR3 nucleotides: TGCGCCAGCAGCTTCACAGCCGGGACAGGGGAAAAACTGTTTTTT.